Following are 19 T cell receptor beta chains from one sample sequenced in a study of T cell repertoires in ileal Crohn's disease. Generated by immunoSEQ multiplex PCR, the TCRdb table keeps only in-frame clones and is missing some. This sample has some 12,000 clones, with around 76% found just once. Sequenced input: ileal tissue. All receptors come from an adult with Crohn's disease.

The chain recombines TRBV6-5 with TRBJ1-2, with a tentative D call TRBD1 (5 bases). The CDR3 is 11 amino acids. V was trimmed by 2 bases and J by 10 bases, leaving 8 bases between them. CDR1 is MNHEY and CDR2 is SVGAGI in the germline V gene. In DNA form, the CDR3 reads TGTGCCAGCAGTTACGGGGGGATCTACACCTTC. Translated, it gives CASSYGGIYTF.

The chain uses TRBV7-2 and TRBJ2-3; D may be TRBD2 (6 bases). The CDR3 totals 15 residues. CDR1 SGHTA and CDR2 FQGNSA come from the germline V gene. Trimming cost V 1 base and J 6 bases, with 14 bases left between them. The CDR3 DNA is TGTGCCAGCAGCTTAGTAGGAGGGAGTGGGGATACGCAGTATTTT. Encoded protein: CASSLVGGSGDTQYF.

The gene calls are TRBV20-1 and TRBJ2-7; TRBD2 might be the D (5 bases). Germline values: CDR1 DFQATT, CDR2 SNEGSKA (reference sequence). V was trimmed by 6 bases and J by 6 bases, leaving 12 bases between them. CDR3 length equals 11 residues. CDR3 DNA: TGCAGTGCCCCCCGGGCGGGCGAGCAGTACTTC. Translation: CSAPRAGEQYF.

The rearrangement joins TRBV5-5 to TRBJ2-7, with 7 bases that match TRBD1. The germline V gene encodes CDR1 SGHKS and CDR2 YYEKEE (reference sequence). V was clipped by 0 bases and J by 2 bases; unmatched bases: 5. The CDR3 length is 15 residues. The CDR3 coding sequence is TGTGCCAGCAGCTTGGTAGGGGGCAACACCTACGAGCAGTACTTC. Its translation: CASSLVGGNTYEQYF.

The rearrangement links TRBV29-1 to TRBJ1-1; D is perhaps TRBD1 (5 bases). The V end was cut by 8 bases, the J end by 6 bases, with 19 bases between. The CDR3 has 13 residues. Germline-derived CDR1 and CDR2 are SQVTM and ANQGSEA. The CDR3 DNA follows: TGCAGCTCTTCCGAGGTGGGGGGGGCTGAAGCTTTCTTT. Protein product: CSSSEVGGAEAFF.

The chain joins TRBV5-1 to TRBJ1-3, with D possibly being TRBD1 (5 bases). Germline-derived CDR1 and CDR2 are SGHRS and YFSETQ. The CDR3 covers 14 residues. Trimming left V 4 bases short and J 0 bases short, with 8 bases between. The CDR3 protein is CASSIGVSGNTIYF. The CDR3 region has the DNA TGCGCCAGCAGCATAGGGGTCTCTGGAAACACCATATATTTT.

The rearrangement links TRBV7-9 to TRBJ1-1; no reliable D call. The CDR3 consists of 14 residues. V was pared by 1 base and J by 0 bases, with 6 bases between. CDR1 is SEHNR and CDR2 is FQNEAQ in the germline V gene (reference sequence). Written as DNA, the CDR3 is TGTGCCAGCAGCTTAGGGCAGATGAACACTGAAGCTTTCTTT. Protein sequence: CASSLGQMNTEAFF.

The rearrangement links TRBV6-5 to TRBJ1-1; D remains ambiguous. Trimming left V 0 bases short and J 0 bases short, with 5 bases between. CDR1 is MNHEY and CDR2 is SVGAGI in the germline V gene. CDR3 size: 14 residues. CDR3 in DNA: TGTGCCAGCAGTTACTCGCACTTGAACACTGAAGCTTTCTTT. This encodes CASSYSHLNTEAFF.

In this sample, this clone turned up a few times. The rearrangement uses TRBV10-1 and TRBJ2-5; 10 nucleotides align to TRBD2. The ends lost 4 bases at V and 5 bases at J; junction bases unmatched: 13. The CDR3 has 17 amino acids. CDR1 is WNHNN and CDR2 is SYGVQD in the germline V gene (reference sequence). DNA of the CDR3: TGCGCCAGCAGTGCTAGCGGGAGTCTCTCGCAAGGGGAGACCCAGTACTTC. Its protein product is CASSASGSLSQGETQYF.

J is TRBJ1-5 and V is TRBV29-1, with a tentative D call TRBD1 (6 bases). The CDR3 sequence is 13 residues long. Germline V gene sequence: CDR1 SQVTM, CDR2 ANQGSEA. The V end was cut by 6 bases, the J end by 0 bases, with 9 bases between. CDR3 protein: CSVAGDSNQPQHF. As DNA, the CDR3 is TGCAGCGTAGCAGGGGATAGCAATCAGCCCCAGCATTTT.

The CDR3 DNA follows: TGTGCCAGCAGCAAACGGACAGGGGGACGCTCTGAAGCTTTCTTT. It encodes CASSKRTGGRSEAFF. This rearrangement joins TRBV6-6 to TRBJ1-1; the match to TRBD1 covers 10 bases. Germline values: CDR1 MNHNY, CDR2 SVGAGI (reference sequence). The junction had 10 bases not matched to a gene; V was cut back by 6 bases and J by 6 bases. The CDR3 length is 15 residues.

The chain carries TRBV7-9 and TRBJ1-1; 10 positions match TRBD1. V lost 5 bases, J lost 7 bases, and 13 bases stayed unmatched. Germline V gene lookup returns CDR1 SEHNR and CDR2 FQNEAQ (reference sequence). This CDR3 contains 16 residues. CDR3 nucleotides: TGTGCCAGCAGCCTCACCGGGACAGGGGATCGGGGTGAAGCTTTCTTT. The encoded protein is CASSLTGTGDRGEAFF.

The chain uses TRBV2 and TRBJ1-1; 7 bases match TRBD1. This CDR3 is 15 amino acids long. The ends lost 5 bases at V and 1 base at J; junction bases unmatched: 7. CDR1 and CDR2 (germline): SNHLY, FYNNEI. In nucleotides, the CDR3 is TGTGCCAGCAGTTTATCCGGGACAGAGAACACTGAAGCTTTCTTT. This translates into CASSLSGTENTEAFF.

CDR3 bases: TGTGCCAGCAGAGGGACAGTTACCGGGGAGCTGTTTTTT. It specifies CASRGTVTGELFF. This sequence joins TRBV6-1 and TRBJ2-2, with 7 bases identical to TRBD1. This CDR3 region has 13 residues. The V segment lost 6 bases and the J segment 5 bases; nucleotides outside the gene matches: 3. Germline CDR1 MNHNS, CDR2 SASEGT.

The chain combines TRBV25-1 with TRBJ2-1; 14 positions match TRBD2. Germline loops: CDR1 MGHDK, CDR2 SYGVNS. The CDR3 extends over 12 amino acids. With 4 bases clipped from V and 16 bases from J, the junction kept 3 bases outside the gene matches. CDR3: CASSGLAGGTFF. Written as DNA, the CDR3 is TGTGCCAGCAGTGGACTAGCGGGAGGGACTTTCTTC.

This clone was recorded a few times. The gene calls are TRBV5-1 and TRBJ2-1; 13 bases match TRBD2. This CDR3 is built from 17 residues. V was pared by 0 bases and J by 7 bases, with 7 bases of the junction left unmatched. Per the germline V gene, CDR1 is SGHRS and CDR2 is YFSETQ. The CDR3 nucleotides are TGCGCCAGCAGCTTGGGACTAGCGGGAGGTCTTAGGAATGAGCAGTTCTTC. It is translated as CASSLGLAGGLRNEQFF.

The gene calls are TRBV5-8 and TRBJ1-5; D gene unclear. V was pared by 2 bases and J by 9 bases, with 9 bases between. Germline loops: CDR1 SGHTS, CDR2 YDEGEE. The CDR3 sequence is 12 residues long. Here the CDR3 DNA reads TGTGCCAGCAGCTTACGGTCGGGGCCCCAGCATTTT. Translating gives CASSLRSGPQHF.

The chain links TRBV6-1 to TRBJ2-1, with 14 bases matching TRBD2. CDR1 is MNHNS, CDR2 SASEGT, per germline. The V and J ends lost 5 bases and 7 bases, in that order; junction bases with no gene match: 4. This CDR3 has 15 residues. The CDR3 DNA is TGTGCCAGCAGTCAGACTAGCGGGAGGGAGAATGAGCAGTTCTTC. Encoded protein: CASSQTSGRENEQFF.

This clone was seen a handful of times. The chain recombines TRBV7-6 with TRBJ2-5, with D maybe TRBD2 (6 bases). The V gene's germline CDR1 is SGHVS and CDR2 FNYEAQ. This CDR3 is 14 amino acids long. Between the trimmed V and J ends, which lost 4 bases and 5 bases, there was a span of 14 bases. The CDR3 loop is CASSSPLGGETQYF. CDR3 bases: TGTGCCAGCAGCTCTCCCCTTGGGGGGGAGACCCAGTACTTC.